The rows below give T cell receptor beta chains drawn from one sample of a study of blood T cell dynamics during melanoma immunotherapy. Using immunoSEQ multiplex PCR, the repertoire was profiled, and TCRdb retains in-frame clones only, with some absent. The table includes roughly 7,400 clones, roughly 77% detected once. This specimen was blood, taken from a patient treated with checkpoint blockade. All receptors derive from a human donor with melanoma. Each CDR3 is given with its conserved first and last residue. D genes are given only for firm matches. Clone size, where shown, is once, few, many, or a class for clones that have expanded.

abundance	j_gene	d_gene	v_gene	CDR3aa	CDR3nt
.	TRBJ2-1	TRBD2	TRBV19	CASSLSTGGSFYNEQFF	TGTGCCAGTAGTTTGTCAACCGGGGGGAGTTTTTACAATGAGCAGTTCTTC
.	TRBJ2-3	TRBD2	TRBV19	CASSPWDYSGSDTQYF	TGTGCCAGTAGTCCCTGGGACTATTCTGGGTCAGATACGCAGTATTTT
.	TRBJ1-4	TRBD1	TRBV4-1	CASSKSGQGREKLFF	TGCGCCAGCAGCAAATCGGGACAGGGCCGTGAAAAACTGTTTTTT
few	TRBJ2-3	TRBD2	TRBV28	CASSTGGSTDTQYF	TGTGCCAGCAGCACGGGGGGGAGCACAGATACGCAGTATTTT
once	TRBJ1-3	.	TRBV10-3	CAISDLQGRRRRSSGNTIYF	TGTGCCATCAGTGACCTACAGGGACGCCGCCGGCGAAGCTCTGGAAACACCATATATTTT
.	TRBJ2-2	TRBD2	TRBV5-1	CASSLGLALNTGELFF	TGCGCCAGCAGCTTGGGACTAGCGCTGAACACCGGGGAGCTGTTTTTT
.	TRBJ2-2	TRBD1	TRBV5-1	CASSPTGGIGTGELFF	TGCGCCAGCAGCCCCACAGGGGGTATTGGCACCGGGGAGCTGTTTTTT
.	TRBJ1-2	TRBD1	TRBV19	CAKDRGMRGYTF	TGTGCCAAGGACAGGGGTATGAGGGGCTACACCTTC
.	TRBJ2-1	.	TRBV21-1	CASIHIGPSGGATEQFF	TGTGCCAGCATCCACATCGGACCTAGCGGGGGGGCCACTGAGCAGTTCTTC
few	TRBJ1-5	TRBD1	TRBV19	CASSTGTGRNQPQHF	TGTGCCAGTAGCACAGGGACAGGGAGGAATCAGCCCCAGCATTTT
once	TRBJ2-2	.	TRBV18	CASPGEGTGELFF	TGTGCCAGCCCCGGAGAGGGTACCGGGGAGCTGTTTTTT